This T cell receptor beta chain was documented in a study of metastatic and nonmetastatic thyroid tumors. Whole-study context: Repertoires from malignant and benign thyroid patients were compared across blood and tumor or nodule tissue. Overall study findings and caveats: Versus benign nodules, malignant thyroid tumors reportedly had significantly higher TCR beta diversity, in blood and tumor.

Every patient underwent thyroid surgery untreated. Per the original methods: Variation in CDR3 across clinicopathological groups served as the basis for constructing a distant-metastasis classifier in papillary thyroid cancer. TCRdb reanalyzed the PCR reads with MiXCR. TCRdb assigned the V and J calls; the authors' analysis was not used. The profile shows fewer than 25,000 clones, 15% to 20% of them singletons. Germline V lookup: CDR1 SGHTA, CDR2 FQGNSA. This CDR3 is built from 16 residues. V lost 1 base to trimming and J lost 1 base, with 12 bases between them. This clone was counted ten times or more. Its specificity is not known.

Sequences were obtained from adjacent normal tissue. The clonotype was recovered from a male donor with papillary thyroid cancer or a benign thyroid nodule (not recorded which). Some clones in this sample may be carry-over from other donors' samples. This chain connects TRBV7-2 to TRBJ2-3; D is unclear. CDR3 region: CASSLVSRSRTDTQYF. The CDR3 DNA reads as TGTGCCAGCAGCTTAGTTTCGAGGAGCCGCACAGATACGCAGTATTTT.